The 15 T cell receptor beta chains reported below all come from one sample, sequenced in a study of OX40 agonist ivuxolimab in advanced cancers. Libraries were prepared by immunoSEQ multiplex PCR; TCRdb keeps only in-frame clonotypes and omits some of them. The table has around 30,000 clones, around 90% seen once. The sequences come from CD4+ or CD8+ T cells sorted from blood, collected in a trial of the OX40 agonist ivuxolimab. Receptor source: an adult with an advanced solid tumor such as melanoma, head and neck, liver or kidney cancer.

This clone was detected once. The DNA of the CDR3 is TGTGCCAGCAGCTTAGAATTAGCGGGGGGTTACTACGAGCAGTACTTC. Amino acid sequence: CASSLELAGGYYEQYF. V gene TRBV11-2 combines with J gene TRBJ2-7; 10 nucleotides agree with TRBD2. This CDR3 contains 16 residues. Germline values: CDR1 SGHAT, CDR2 FQNNGV. Trimming took 0 bases from V and 3 from J; bases not matched to a gene: 5.

The chain couples TRBV7-9 to TRBJ2-1; 12 bases fit TRBD2. J lost 8 bases, V lost 3 bases, and 5 bases had no gene match. CDR3 size: 15 residues. Germline CDR1 is SEHNR and CDR2 is FQNEAQ (reference sequence). This CDR3 reads CASSFRLAGDHEQFF. The CDR3 DNA reads as TGTGCCAGCAGCTTCCGACTAGCGGGAGATCATGAGCAGTTCTTC.

The rearrangement uses TRBV11-2 and TRBJ2-7, with 13 bases identical to TRBD2. Germline CDR1 is SGHAT and CDR2 is FQNNGV. V shed 5 bases, J shed 3 bases, and the junction held 7 bases outside the gene matches. The CDR3 totals 16 residues. The CDR3 region has the DNA TGTGCCAGCAGCCTTGGACTAGCGGGAGTATTCTACGAGCAGTACTTC. Its protein is CASSLGLAGVFYEQYF. The variable domain in full, completed from reference TRBV11-2 and TRBJ2-7, reads EAGVAQSPRYKIIEKRQSVAFWCNPISGHATLYWYQQILGQGPKLLIQFQNNGVVDDSQLPKDRFSAERLKGVDSTLKIQPAKLEDSAVYLCASSLGLAGVFYEQYFGPGTRLTVT.

J is TRBJ1-6 and V is TRBV4-1, with 8 nucleotides matching TRBD1. V lost 3 bases to trimming and J lost 0 bases; unmatched junction nucleotides: 16. Germline CDR1 reads MGHRA; CDR2 reads YSYEKL. This CDR3 has 21 amino acids. The CDR3, as DNA: TGCGCCAGCAGCCACCCCGGACAGGGTGAGATGACTAACTCCTATAATTCACCCCTCCACTTT. Amino acid sequence: CASSHPGQGEMTNSYNSPLHF.

The chain recombines TRBV5-1 with TRBJ2-2; unclear D gene. V lost 4 bases and J 0 bases, leaving 13 bases between the germline ends. CDR3 length equals 16 residues. Germline CDR1 reads SGHRS; CDR2 reads YFSETQ. CDR3 sequence reads: CASSPGPGANTGELFF. CDR3 coding DNA: TGCGCCAGCAGCCCTGGACCGGGCGCGAACACCGGGGAGCTGTTTTTT.

This clone was counted a single time. V is TRBV7-2 and J is TRBJ2-6, with D possibly matching TRBD2 (5 bases). Trimming pared 5 bases from V and 0 bases from J, leaving 8 bases between. This CDR3 contains 15 residues. Germline V gene data show CDR1 as SGHTA and CDR2 as FQGNSA. This chain's CDR3 is CASSDRGSGANVLTF. The CDR3 DNA is TGTGCCAGCAGCGACCGGGGCTCTGGGGCCAACGTCCTGACTTTC.

The chain carries TRBV5-1 and TRBJ2-7, with TRBD2 matching 7 bases. This CDR3 spans 13 amino acids. V trimming: 3 bases; J trimming: 3 bases; junction bases outside the gene matches: 3. Germline CDR1 SGHRS, CDR2 YFSETQ. CDR3 bases: TGCGCCAGCAGCTGGCGCGGGGGCTACGAGCAGTACTTC. The encoded protein is CASSWRGGYEQYF.

The chain is built from TRBV11-2 and TRBJ2-3; either TRBD1 or TRBD2 may fit D (5 bases each). V lost 4 bases, J lost 1 base, and 9 bases lay in between. This CDR3 region has 14 residues. The germline V gene has CDR1 SGHAT and CDR2 FQNNGV. The CDR3 DNA reads as TGTGCCAGCAGCTCCCTGGGGGGCACAGATACGCAGTATTTT. This codes for CASSSLGGTDTQYF.

The chain uses TRBV6-1 and TRBJ2-1; D might be TRBD1 or TRBD2, each matching 7 bases. Germline CDR1 reads MNHNS; CDR2 reads SASEGT. Trimming left V 4 bases short and J 0 bases short, with 25 bases between. CDR3 length equals 20 residues. DNA of the CDR3: TGTGCCAGCAGTGGCTCCGGAGGGGGCCTAGCGGCCAGCTCCTACAATGAGCAGTTCTTC. This gives the protein CASSGSGGGLAASSYNEQFF.

This rearrangement joins TRBV6-5 to TRBJ1-2; 9 bases are shared with TRBD1. This CDR3 has 15 residues. The ends lost 0 bases at V and 5 bases at J; junction bases unmatched: 4. CDR1 and CDR2 from the germline V gene are MNHEY and SVGAGI. CDR3 nucleotides: TGTGCCAGCAGTTACTCACAGGGGGCGGATTATGGCTACACCTTC. Amino acids: CASSYSQGADYGYTF.

The genes are TRBV6-1 and TRBJ1-5; D possibly corresponds to TRBD1 (5 bases). The CDR3 extends over 15 amino acids. V gave up 3 bases and J gave up 5 bases, with 14 bases separating them. The germline V gene has CDR1 MNHNS and CDR2 SASEGT. CDR3: CASSDSGTFDQPQHF. The CDR3 coding sequence is TGTGCCAGCAGTGACTCCGGGACTTTTGATCAGCCCCAGCATTTT.

This sequence joins TRBV28 and TRBJ2-1; TRBD1 matches 7 bases. Germline CDR1 is MDHEN and CDR2 is SYDVKM. After removal of 6 bases from V and 4 bases from J, the junction contained 6 bases not matched to a gene. This CDR3 region has 14 residues. The CDR3 DNA follows: TGTGCCAGCAGACCCGACAGGGTATACAATGAGCAGTTCTTC. Protein: CASRPDRVYNEQFF. Full variable domain (missing parts from reference TRBV28 and TRBJ2-1): DVKVTQSSRYLVKRTGEKVFLECVQDMDHENMFWYRQDPGLGLRLIYFSYDVKMKEKGDIPEGYSVSREKKERFSLILESASTNQTSMYLCASRPDRVYNEQFFGPGTRLTVL.

The V call is TRBV5-4, the J call TRBJ2-7; D remains unclear. The V gene's germline CDR1 is SGHNT and CDR2 YYREEE (reference sequence). Trimming removed 4 bases at V and 0 bases at J, with 8 bases between. The CDR3 consists of 13 residues. CDR3 DNA sequence: TGTGCCAGCAGCCCCTTCAGCTCCTACGAGCAGTACTTC. It codes for CASSPFSSYEQYF.

The rearrangement links TRBV14 to TRBJ2-7; no firm D call. CDR1 is SGHDN, CDR2 FVKESK, per germline. The CDR3 is 14 residues long. The germline V and J ends were trimmed by 2 bases and 0 bases, with 8 bases remaining between them. DNA of the CDR3: TGTGCCAGCAGCCAATACAGTAGCTCCTACGAGCAGTACTTC. Encoded protein: CASSQYSSSYEQYF.

The J gene is TRBJ2-3, the V gene TRBV29-1; D remains unclear. Trimming removed 3 bases at V and 4 bases at J, with 2 bases between. The CDR3 totals 10 residues. Per the germline V gene, CDR1 is SQVTM and CDR2 is ANQGSEA. CDR3 DNA sequence: TGCAGCGTTGATGCAGATACGCAGTATTTT. This translates into CSVDADTQYF.